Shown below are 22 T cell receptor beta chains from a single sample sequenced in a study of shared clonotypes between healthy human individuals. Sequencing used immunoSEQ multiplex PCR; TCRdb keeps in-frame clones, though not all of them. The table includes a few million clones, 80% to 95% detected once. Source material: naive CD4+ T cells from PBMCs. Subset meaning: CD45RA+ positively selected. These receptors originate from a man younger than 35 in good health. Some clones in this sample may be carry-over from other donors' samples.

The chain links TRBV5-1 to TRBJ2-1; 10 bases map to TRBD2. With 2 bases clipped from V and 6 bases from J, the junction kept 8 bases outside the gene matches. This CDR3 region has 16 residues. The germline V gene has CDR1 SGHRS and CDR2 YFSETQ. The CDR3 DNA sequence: TGCGCCAGCAGCTTACTGGGACTAGCGCGGGGCAATGAGCAGTTCTTC. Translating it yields CASSLLGLARGNEQFF.

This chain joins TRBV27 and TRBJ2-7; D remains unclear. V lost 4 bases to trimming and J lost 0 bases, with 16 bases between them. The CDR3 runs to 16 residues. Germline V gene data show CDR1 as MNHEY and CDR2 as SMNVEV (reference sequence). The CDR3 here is CASSSRPDYGSYEQYF. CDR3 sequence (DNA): TGTGCCAGCAGTTCACGCCCCGATTACGGCTCCTACGAGCAGTACTTC.

In DNA form, the CDR3 reads TGTGCCAGCAGCCCACCCGGCAACACAGATACGCAGTATTTT. Residues: CASSPPGNTDTQYF. The V call is TRBV7-9, the J call TRBJ2-3; D unresolved. The V gene's germline CDR1 is SEHNR and CDR2 FQNEAQ (reference sequence). Trimming stripped 5 bases from V and 2 bases from J, with 11 bases between. This CDR3 has 14 amino acids.

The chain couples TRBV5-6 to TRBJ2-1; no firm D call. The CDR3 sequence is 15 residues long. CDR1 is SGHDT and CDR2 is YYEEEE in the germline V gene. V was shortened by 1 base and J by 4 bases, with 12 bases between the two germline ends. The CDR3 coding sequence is TGTGCCAGCAGCTTGTGGAGATACGAATACAATGAGCAGTTCTTC. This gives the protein CASSLWRYEYNEQFF.

The CDR3, as DNA: TGTGCCAGCTCACCAAAAGCCCCGCCCAGCACAGATACGCAGTATTTT. This encodes CASSPKAPPSTDTQYF. The chain couples TRBV18 to TRBJ2-3; D is undetermined. Germline values: CDR1 KGHSH, CDR2 LQKENI. This CDR3 is 16 amino acids long. V was clipped by 2 bases and J by 0 bases, with 12 bases between them.

CDR3 sequence reads: CASSSLAGLNYEQYF. For the CDR3, the DNA is TGCGCCAGCAGCTCACTAGCGGGGTTGAACTACGAGCAGTACTTC. The genes are TRBV5-1 and TRBJ2-7, with 10 bases that match TRBD2. The germline V gene encodes CDR1 SGHRS and CDR2 YFSETQ. V dropped 3 bases and J dropped 3; count of bases not matched to a gene: 6. The CDR3 extends over 15 amino acids.

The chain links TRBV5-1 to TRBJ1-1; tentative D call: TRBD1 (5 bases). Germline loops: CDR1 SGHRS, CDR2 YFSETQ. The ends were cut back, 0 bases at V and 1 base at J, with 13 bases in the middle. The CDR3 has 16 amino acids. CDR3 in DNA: TGCGCCAGCAGCTTGGCCGGCCGGGGCCAGAACACTGAAGCTTTCTTT. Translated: CASSLAGRGQNTEAFF.

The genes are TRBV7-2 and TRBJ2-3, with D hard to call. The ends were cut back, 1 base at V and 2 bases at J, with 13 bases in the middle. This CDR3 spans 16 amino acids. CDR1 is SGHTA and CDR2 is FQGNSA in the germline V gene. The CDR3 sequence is CASSLVGLLSTDTQYF. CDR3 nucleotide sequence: TGTGCCAGCAGCTTAGTAGGGCTACTTTCCACAGATACGCAGTATTTT.

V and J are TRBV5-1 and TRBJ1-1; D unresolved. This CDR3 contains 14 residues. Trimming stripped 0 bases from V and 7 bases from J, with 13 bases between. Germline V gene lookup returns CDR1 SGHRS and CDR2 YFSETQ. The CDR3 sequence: CASSLGVGNVEAFF. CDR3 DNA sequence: TGCGCCAGCAGCTTGGGGGTGGGGAACGTTGAAGCTTTCTTT. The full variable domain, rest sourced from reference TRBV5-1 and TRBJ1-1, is KAGVTQTPRYLIKTRGQQVTLSCSPISGHRSVSWYQQTPGQGLQFLFEYFSETQRNKGNFPGRFSGRQFSNSRSEMNVSTLELGDSALYLCASSLGVGNVEAFFGQGTRLTVV.

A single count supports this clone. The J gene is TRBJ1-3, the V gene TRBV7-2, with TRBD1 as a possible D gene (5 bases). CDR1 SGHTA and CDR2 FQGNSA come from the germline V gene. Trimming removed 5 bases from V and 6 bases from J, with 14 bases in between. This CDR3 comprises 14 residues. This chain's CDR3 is CASSPGVYQNTIYF. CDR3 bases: TGTGCCAGCAGCCCGGGGGTCTATCAAAACACCATATATTTT. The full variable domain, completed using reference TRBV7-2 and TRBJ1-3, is GAGVSQSPSNKVTEKGKDVELRCDPISGHTALYWYRQSLGQGLEFLIYFQGNSAPDKSGLPSDRFSAERTGGSVSTLTIQRTQQEDSAVYLCASSPGVYQNTIYFGEGSWLTVV.

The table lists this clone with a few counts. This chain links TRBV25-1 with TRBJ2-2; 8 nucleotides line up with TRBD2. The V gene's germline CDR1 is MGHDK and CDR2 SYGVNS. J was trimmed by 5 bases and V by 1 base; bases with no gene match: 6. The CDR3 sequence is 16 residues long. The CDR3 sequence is CASSEFPGGKTGELFF. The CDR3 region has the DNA TGTGCCAGCAGTGAATTTCCGGGAGGGAAAACCGGGGAGCTGTTTTTT. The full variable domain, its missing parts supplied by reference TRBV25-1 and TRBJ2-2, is EADIYQTPRYLVIGTGKKITLECSQTMGHDKMYWYQQDPGMELHLIHYSYGVNSTEKGDLSSESTVSRIRTEHFPLTLESARPSHTSQYLCASSEFPGGKTGELFFGEGSRLTVL.

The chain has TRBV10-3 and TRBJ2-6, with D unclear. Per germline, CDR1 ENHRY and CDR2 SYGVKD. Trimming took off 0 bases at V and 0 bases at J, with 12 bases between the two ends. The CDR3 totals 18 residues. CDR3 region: CAISESTVSPSGANVLTF. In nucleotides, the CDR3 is TGTGCCATCAGTGAGTCCACAGTATCGCCCTCTGGGGCCAACGTCCTGACTTTC.

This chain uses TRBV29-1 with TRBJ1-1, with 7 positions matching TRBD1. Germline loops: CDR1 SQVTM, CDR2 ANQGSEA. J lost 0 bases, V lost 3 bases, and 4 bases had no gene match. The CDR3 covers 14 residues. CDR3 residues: CSVDKTGMNTEAFF. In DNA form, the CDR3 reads TGCAGCGTTGATAAGACAGGGATGAACACTGAAGCTTTCTTT.

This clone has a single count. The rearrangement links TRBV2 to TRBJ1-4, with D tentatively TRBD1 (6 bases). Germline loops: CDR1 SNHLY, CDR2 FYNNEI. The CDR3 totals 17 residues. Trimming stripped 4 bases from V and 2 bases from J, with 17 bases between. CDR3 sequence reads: CASSAQGVGATNEKLFF. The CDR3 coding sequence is TGTGCCAGCAGTGCACAAGGAGTGGGGGCGACTAATGAAAAACTGTTTTTT. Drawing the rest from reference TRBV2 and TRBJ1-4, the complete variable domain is EPEVTQTPSHQVTQMGQEVILRCVPISNHLYFYWYRQILGQKVEFLVSFYNNEISEKSEIFDDQFSVERPDGSNFTLKIRSTKLEDSAMYFCASSAQGVGATNEKLFFGSGTQLSVL.

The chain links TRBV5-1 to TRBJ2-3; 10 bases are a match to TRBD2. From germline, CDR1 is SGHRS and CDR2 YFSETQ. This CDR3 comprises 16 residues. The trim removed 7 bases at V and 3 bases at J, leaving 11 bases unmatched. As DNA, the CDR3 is TGCGCCAGCTCATACTTTCAAGCGGGAGGGACAGATACGCAGTATTTT. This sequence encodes CASSYFQAGGTDTQYF.

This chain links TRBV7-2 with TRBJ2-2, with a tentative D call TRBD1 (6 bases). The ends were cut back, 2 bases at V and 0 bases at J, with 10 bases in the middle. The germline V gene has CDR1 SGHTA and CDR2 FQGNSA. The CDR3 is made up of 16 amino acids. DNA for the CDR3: TGTGCCAGCAGCTTATCGACAGGAGCGAACACCGGGGAGCTGTTTTTT. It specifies CASSLSTGANTGELFF.

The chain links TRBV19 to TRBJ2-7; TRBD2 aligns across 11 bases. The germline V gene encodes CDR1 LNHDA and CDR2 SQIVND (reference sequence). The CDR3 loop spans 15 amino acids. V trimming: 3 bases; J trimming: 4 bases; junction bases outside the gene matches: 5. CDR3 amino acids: CASSISGRAGYEQYF. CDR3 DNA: TGTGCCAGTAGTATTAGCGGGAGGGCTGGATACGAGCAGTACTTC.

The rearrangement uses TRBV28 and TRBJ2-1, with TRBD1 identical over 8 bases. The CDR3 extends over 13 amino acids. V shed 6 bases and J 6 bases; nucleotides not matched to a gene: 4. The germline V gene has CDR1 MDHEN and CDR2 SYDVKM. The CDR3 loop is CASSRTGLNEQFF. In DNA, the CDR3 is TGTGCCAGCAGCCGGACAGGGCTCAATGAGCAGTTCTTC.

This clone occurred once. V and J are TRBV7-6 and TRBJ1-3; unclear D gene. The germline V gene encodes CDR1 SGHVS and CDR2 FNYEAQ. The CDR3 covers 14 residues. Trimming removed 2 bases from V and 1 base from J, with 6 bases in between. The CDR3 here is CASSLWESGNTIYF. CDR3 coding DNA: TGTGCCAGCAGCTTATGGGAGTCTGGAAACACCATATATTTT.

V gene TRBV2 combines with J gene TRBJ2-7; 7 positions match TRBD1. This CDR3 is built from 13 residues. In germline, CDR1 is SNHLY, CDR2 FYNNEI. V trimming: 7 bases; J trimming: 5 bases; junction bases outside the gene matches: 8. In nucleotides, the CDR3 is TGTGCCAGCAACAGACAGGGTTTCAACGAGCAGTACTTC. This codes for CASNRQGFNEQYF.

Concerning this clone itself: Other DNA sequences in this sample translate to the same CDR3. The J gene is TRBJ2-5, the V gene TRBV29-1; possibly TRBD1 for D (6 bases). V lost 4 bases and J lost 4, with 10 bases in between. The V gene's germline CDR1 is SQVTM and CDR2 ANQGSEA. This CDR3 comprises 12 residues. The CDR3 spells CSVVGGAETQYF. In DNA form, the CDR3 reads TGCAGCGTTGTAGGGGGTGCAGAGACCCAGTACTTC.

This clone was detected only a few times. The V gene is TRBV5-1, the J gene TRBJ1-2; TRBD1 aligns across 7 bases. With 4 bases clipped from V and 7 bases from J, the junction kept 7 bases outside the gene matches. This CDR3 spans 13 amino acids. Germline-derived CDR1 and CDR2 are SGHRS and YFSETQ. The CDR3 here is CASSPTGESGYTF. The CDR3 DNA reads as TGCGCCAGCAGCCCCACAGGGGAAAGTGGCTACACCTTC. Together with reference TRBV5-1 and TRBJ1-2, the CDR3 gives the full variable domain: KAGVTQTPRYLIKTRGQQVTLSCSPISGHRSVSWYQQTPGQGLQFLFEYFSETQRNKGNFPGRFSGRQFSNSRSEMNVSTLELGDSALYLCASSPTGESGYTFGSGTRLTVV.